The entry below gives a single T cell receptor beta chain sequence along with its context. Antigen: not known. Primers for the PCR totalled 60 Vbeta and 13 Jbeta. Sequencing was performed with immunoSEQ multiplex PCR; in TCRdb, only in-frame clones are kept and a portion is missing. In the table there are approximately 140,000 clones, roughly four fifths of which are singletons. The sample originates from a study of cytomegalovirus exposure and HLA in healthy donors. Looking at the study overall: Among about 179 million T cells, an earlier analysis found 120 million or so unique TCR beta sequences. Tens of millions of unique TCRs from HLA-typed donors made up an early data release. General study results and limits: Excluded were some V segments that proved indistinguishable, including TRBV6-2 and TRBV6-3. In a later analysis, an Asian-associated ancestry cluster reportedly showed fewer N-insertions than the approximately 700-donor mean.

With 2 bases clipped from V and 1 base from J, the junction kept 15 bases outside the gene matches. Germline V gene data show CDR1 as LGHNT and CDR2 as FRNRAP. There are 21 residues in the CDR3. This rearrangement joins TRBV12-5 to TRBJ2-6, with 9 bases lining up with TRBD1. The sequence was collected from a woman between 45 and 60 years old in good health and CMV-seronegative. Sequenced sample: PBMCs. Here the CDR3 DNA reads TGTGCTAGTGGTTTGCCCCAATGGGACAGGGCCCCTGTATCTGGGGCCAACGTCCTGACTTTC. Its translation: CASGLPQWDRAPVSGANVLTF.